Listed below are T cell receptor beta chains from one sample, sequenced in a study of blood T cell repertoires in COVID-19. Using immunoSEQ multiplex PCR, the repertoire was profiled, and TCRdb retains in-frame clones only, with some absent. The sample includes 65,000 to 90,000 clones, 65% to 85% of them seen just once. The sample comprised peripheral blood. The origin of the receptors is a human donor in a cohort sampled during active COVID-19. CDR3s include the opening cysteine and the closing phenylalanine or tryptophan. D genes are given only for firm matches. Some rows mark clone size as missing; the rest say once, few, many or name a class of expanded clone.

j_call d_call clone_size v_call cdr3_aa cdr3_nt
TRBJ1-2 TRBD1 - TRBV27 CASSSTGGYGYTF TGTGCCAGCAGTTCCACAGGGGGTTATGGCTACACCTTC
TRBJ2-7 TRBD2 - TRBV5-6 CASSTGLGRAYEQYF TGTGCCAGCAGCACGGGACTAGGTAGGGCCTACGAGCAGTACTTC
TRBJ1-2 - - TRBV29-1 CSARVQGFYGYTF TGCAGCGCCCGAGTCCAGGGATTTTATGGCTACACCTTC
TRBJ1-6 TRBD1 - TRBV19 CASSWTGDGNSPLHF TGTGCCAGTAGTTGGACAGGGGACGGGAATTCACCCCTCCACTTT
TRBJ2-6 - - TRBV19 CASTPTGANVLTF TGTGCCAGTACCCCAACTGGGGCCAACGTCCTGACTTTC
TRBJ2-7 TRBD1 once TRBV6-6 CASSDIGTAYEQYF TGTGCCAGCAGTGACATTGGGACAGCCTACGAGCAGTACTTC
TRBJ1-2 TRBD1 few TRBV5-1 CASSLTDRGPYGYTF TGCGCCAGCAGCTTGACGGACAGGGGTCCCTATGGCTACACCTTC
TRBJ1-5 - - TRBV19 CASRRGGSSNQPQHF TGTGCCAGCCGAAGGGGGGGATCGAGCAATCAGCCCCAGCATTTT
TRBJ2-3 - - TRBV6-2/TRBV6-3 CASSSPGRGNRYF TGTGCCAGCAGTTCTCCCGGCAGGGGAAATCGGTATTTT
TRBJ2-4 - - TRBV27 CASSLIGPAGRDIQYF TGTGCCAGCAGTTTAATTGGGCCCGCGGGGAGAGACATTCAGTACTTC
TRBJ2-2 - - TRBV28 CASIRSGASPGELFF TGTGCCAGCATCCGGTCTGGGGCCAGCCCCGGGGAGCTGTTTTTT
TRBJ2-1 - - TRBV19 CASSMNRVNEQFF TGTGCCAGTAGTATGAACAGGGTAAATGAGCAGTTCTTC
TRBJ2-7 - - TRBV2 CASSPAEAYEQYF TGTGCCAGTTCGCCCGCAGAGGCCTACGAGCAGTACTTC
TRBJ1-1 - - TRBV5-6 CASAHGDTEAFF TGTGCCAGCGCCCACGGGGACACTGAAGCTTTCTTT
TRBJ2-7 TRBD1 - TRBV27 CASSLGQGAYEQYF TGTGCCAGCAGTCTCGGACAGGGGGCTTACGAGCAGTACTTC
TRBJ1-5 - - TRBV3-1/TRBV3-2 CASSQDRNQPQHF TGTGCCAGCAGCCAAGATCGGAATCAGCCCCAGCATTTT
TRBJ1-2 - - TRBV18 CASSPLQESGYTF TGTGCCAGCTCACCCCTACAGGAGTCTGGCTACACCTTC
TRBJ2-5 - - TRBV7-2 CASSLGRERETQYF TGTGCCAGCAGCTTAGGCCGGGAACGAGAGACCCAGTACTTC
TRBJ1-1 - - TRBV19 CASSSLGLPNTEAFF TGTGCCAGTAGTTCGTTGGGCCTCCCGAACACTGAAGCTTTCTTT
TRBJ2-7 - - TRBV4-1 CASSQHPDFGVSEQYF TGCGCCAGCAGCCAACACCCGGACTTCGGCGTGAGCGAGCAGTACTTC
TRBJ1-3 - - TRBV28 CASSLYAGDSGNTIYF TGTGCCAGCAGTTTATATGCGGGAGACTCTGGAAACACCATATATTTT
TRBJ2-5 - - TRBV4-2 CASSQDKGWGFQETQYF TGTGCCAGCAGCCAAGATAAGGGGTGGGGTTTCCAAGAGACCCAGTACTTC
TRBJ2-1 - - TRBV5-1 CASSVAIPYNEQFF TGCGCCAGCTCCGTAGCGATCCCCTACAATGAGCAGTTCTTC
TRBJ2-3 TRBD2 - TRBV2 CASTPEGLAGTDTQYF TGTGCCAGCACCCCAGAGGGACTAGCGGGCACAGATACGCAGTATTTT
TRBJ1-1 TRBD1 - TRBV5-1 CASSAPGQGGKDTEAFF TGCGCCAGCAGCGCTCCGGGACAGGGTGGCAAGGACACTGAAGCTTTCTTT
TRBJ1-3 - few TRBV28 CASSPWSRAGNTIYF TGTGCCAGCAGTCCGTGGAGCAGGGCTGGAAACACCATATATTTT
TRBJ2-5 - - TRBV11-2 CASSHNRGGGVETQYF TGTGCCAGCAGCCATAACCGAGGGGGTGGGGTAGAGACCCAGTACTTC
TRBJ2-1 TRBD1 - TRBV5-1 CASSTGTGGDEQFF TGCGCCAGCAGCACCGGGACAGGGGGGGATGAGCAGTTCTTC